The rows below give T cell receptor beta chains drawn from one sample of a study of brain T cells in children with intractable seizures. Measured with immunoSEQ multiplex PCR; TCRdb has only the in-frame clones, and not every one. The sample has about 340,000 clones, over 90% seen once. This sample comprised peripheral blood, obtained roughly 5 months after surgery. These receptor sequences come from a boy under two years old with tuberous sclerosis and intractable seizures. CDR3s include the opening cysteine and the closing phenylalanine or tryptophan. A D gene is named only where the DNA matches it firmly. Some rows mark clone size as missing; the rest say once, few, many or name a class of expanded clone.

j_gene: TRBJ2-3; d_gene: NA; abundance: once; v_gene: TRBV13; CDR3aa: CASSLKGAAITDTQYF; CDR3nt: TGTGCCAGCAGCCTCAAAGGGGCGGCGATCACAGATACGCAGTATTTT
j_gene: TRBJ2-1; d_gene: NA; abundance: NA; v_gene: TRBV4-1; CDR3aa: CASSQDRGGGYNEQFF; CDR3nt: TGCGCCAGCAGCCAAGATAGGGGGGGCGGGTACAATGAGCAGTTCTTC
j_gene: TRBJ1-2; d_gene: TRBD1; abundance: NA; v_gene: TRBV30; CDR3aa: CAWRPDRAYGYTF; CDR3nt: TGTGCCTGGAGACCGGACAGGGCCTATGGCTACACCTTC
j_gene: TRBJ2-7; d_gene: TRBD2; abundance: NA; v_gene: TRBV5-1; CDR3aa: CASSWTSGGSYEQYF; CDR3nt: TGCGCCAGCAGCTGGACTAGCGGGGGGTCCTACGAGCAGTACTTC
j_gene: TRBJ1-2; d_gene: NA; abundance: NA; v_gene: TRBV11-3; CDR3aa: CASSLQDGHYGYTF; CDR3nt: TGTGCCAGCAGCTTACAGGACGGGCACTATGGCTACACCTTC
j_gene: TRBJ2-5; d_gene: TRBD2; abundance: once; v_gene: TRBV11-3; CDR3aa: CASSLSSGSGETQYF; CDR3nt: TGTGCCAGCAGCCTATCTAGCGGGAGCGGGGAGACCCAGTACTTC
j_gene: TRBJ2-7; d_gene: NA; abundance: NA; v_gene: TRBV4-2; CDR3aa: CASSQDLQPRGTYEQYF; CDR3nt: TGTGCCAGCAGCCAAGATCTCCAGCCCCGCGGGACCTACGAGCAGTACTTC
j_gene: TRBJ2-7; d_gene: TRBD1; abundance: NA; v_gene: TRBV6-2/TRBV6-3; CDR3aa: CASSSKTDRGSEQYF; CDR3nt: TGTGCCAGCAGTTCCAAAACCGACAGGGGGAGCGAGCAGTACTTC
j_gene: TRBJ2-2; d_gene: NA; abundance: NA; v_gene: TRBV30; CDR3aa: CAWSLNTGELFF; CDR3nt: TGTGCCTGGAGCCTCAACACCGGGGAGCTGTTTTTT
j_gene: TRBJ2-1; d_gene: NA; abundance: NA; v_gene: TRBV1; CDR3aa: CTSSQEKTSGSYFAYNEQFF; CDR3nt: TGCACCAGCAGCCAAGAGAAGACTAGCGGGAGCTATTTCGCCTACAATGAGCAGTTCTTC
j_gene: TRBJ2-7; d_gene: NA; abundance: NA; v_gene: TRBV7-9; CDR3aa: CASSHGAYEQYF; CDR3nt: TGTGCCAGCAGCCACGGAGCCTACGAGCAGTACTTC
j_gene: TRBJ2-2; d_gene: TRBD1; abundance: NA; v_gene: TRBV11-3; CDR3aa: CASSLYPGGANGELFF; CDR3nt: TGTGCCAGCAGCTTATACCCAGGGGGCGCGAACGGGGAGCTGTTTTTT
j_gene: TRBJ1-2; d_gene: TRBD1; abundance: NA; v_gene: TRBV30; CDR3aa: CAWGQGNGYTF; CDR3nt: TGTGCCTGGGGACAGGGCAATGGCTACACCTTC
j_gene: TRBJ1-2; d_gene: TRBD1; abundance: NA; v_gene: TRBV19; CDR3aa: CASSTRDRIYYLAGYTF; CDR3nt: TGTGCCAGTAGTACGCGGGACAGGATCTATTATCTGGCTGGCTACACCTTC
j_gene: TRBJ1-2; d_gene: NA; abundance: NA; v_gene: TRBV25-1; CDR3aa: CASSEFWGLDGYTF; CDR3nt: TGTGCCAGCAGTGAATTTTGGGGGCTGGATGGCTACACCTTC
j_gene: TRBJ1-1; d_gene: TRBD1; abundance: NA; v_gene: TRBV4-1; CDR3aa: CASSRQGPLNTEAFF; CDR3nt: TGCGCCAGCAGCCGACAGGGCCCTCTGAACACTGAAGCTTTCTTT
j_gene: TRBJ2-5; d_gene: TRBD1; abundance: NA; v_gene: TRBV5-1; CDR3aa: CASSGRPGQGGETQYF; CDR3nt: TGCGCCAGCAGCGGAAGGCCGGGACAGGGTGGAGAGACCCAGTACTTC
j_gene: TRBJ2-1; d_gene: NA; abundance: NA; v_gene: TRBV9; CDR3aa: CASSVGAYNEQFF; CDR3nt: TGTGCCAGCAGCGTAGGTGCCTACAATGAGCAGTTCTTC
j_gene: TRBJ2-6; d_gene: NA; abundance: NA; v_gene: TRBV9; CDR3aa: CASSVAGTGANVLTF; CDR3nt: TGTGCCAGCAGCGTAGCAGGGACTGGGGCCAACGTCCTGACTTTC
j_gene: TRBJ1-2; d_gene: TRBD1; abundance: NA; v_gene: TRBV13; CDR3aa: CASSFTAGTGPHYGYTF; CDR3nt: TGTGCCAGCAGCTTTACGGCCGGGACAGGGCCCCACTATGGCTACACCTTC
j_gene: TRBJ1-2; d_gene: NA; abundance: NA; v_gene: TRBV21-1; CDR3aa: CASSRDRVPDFYGYTF; CDR3nt: TGTGCCAGCAGCCGGGACAGGGTACCTGACTTCTATGGCTACACCTTC
j_gene: TRBJ2-1; d_gene: TRBD2; abundance: NA; v_gene: TRBV19; CDR3aa: CASSTTSGYNEQFF; CDR3nt: TGTGCCAGTAGTACGACTAGCGGATACAATGAGCAGTTCTTC
j_gene: TRBJ2-2; d_gene: TRBD2; abundance: NA; v_gene: TRBV7-6; CDR3aa: CASILAGGPDNTGELFF; CDR3nt: TGTGCCAGCATACTAGCGGGAGGGCCGGATAACACCGGGGAGCTGTTTTTT
j_gene: TRBJ2-2; d_gene: NA; abundance: NA; v_gene: TRBV5-1; CDR3aa: CASSVTGTGLSELFF; CDR3nt: TGCGCCAGCAGCGTGACCGGGACCGGTTTATCGGAGCTGTTTTTT
j_gene: TRBJ2-7; d_gene: NA; abundance: NA; v_gene: TRBV15; CDR3aa: CATSRETLTQPYEQYF; CDR3nt: TGTGCCACCAGCAGGGAAACTTTAACACAACCCTACGAGCAGTACTTC
j_gene: TRBJ2-1; d_gene: TRBD2; abundance: NA; v_gene: TRBV19; CDR3aa: CASSGSGSGNEQFF; CDR3nt: TGTGCCAGTAGTGGTAGCGGGAGTGGTAATGAGCAGTTCTTC
j_gene: TRBJ1-3; d_gene: NA; abundance: NA; v_gene: TRBV5-1; CDR3aa: CASSLDGQPYSGNTIYF; CDR3nt: TGCGCCAGCAGCTTGGATGGACAGCCCTACTCTGGAAACACCATATATTTT
j_gene: TRBJ2-2; d_gene: NA; abundance: NA; v_gene: TRBV7-3; CDR3aa: CASSLERTGELFF; CDR3nt: TGTGCCAGCAGCTTGGAACGGACCGGGGAGCTGTTTTTT
j_gene: TRBJ2-3; d_gene: NA; abundance: NA; v_gene: TRBV4-1; CDR3aa: CASSQGLLARSTDTQYF; CDR3nt: TGCGCCAGCAGCCAAGGGTTACTAGCCAGAAGCACAGATACGCAGTATTTT
j_gene: TRBJ2-2; d_gene: NA; abundance: NA; v_gene: TRBV29-1; CDR3aa: CSVEGYLVAGELFF; CDR3nt: TGCAGCGTTGAGGGTTATCTAGTAGCCGGGGAGCTGTTTTTT
j_gene: TRBJ1-5; d_gene: NA; abundance: once; v_gene: TRBV6-5; CDR3aa: CASMWTTNQPQHF; CDR3nt: TGTGCCAGCATGTGGACAACGAATCAGCCCCAGCATTTT
j_gene: TRBJ1-1; d_gene: TRBD1; abundance: NA; v_gene: TRBV29-1; CDR3aa: CSVLPGQGSTEAFF; CDR3nt: TGCAGCGTTCTACCGGGACAGGGTAGCACTGAAGCTTTCTTT
j_gene: TRBJ1-2; d_gene: NA; abundance: NA; v_gene: TRBV5-1; CDR3aa: CASSDQGGYTF; CDR3nt: TGCGCCAGCAGCGACCAGGGCGGCTACACCTTC
j_gene: TRBJ1-3; d_gene: TRBD1; abundance: NA; v_gene: TRBV5-1; CDR3aa: CASSIVQGPGNTIYF; CDR3nt: TGCGCCAGCAGCATCGTACAGGGGCCTGGAAACACCATATATTTT
j_gene: TRBJ1-1; d_gene: TRBD1; abundance: once; v_gene: TRBV5-1; CDR3aa: CASSLTDRGNTEAFF; CDR3nt: TGCGCCAGCAGCTTGACCGACAGGGGGAACACTGAAGCTTTCTTT
j_gene: TRBJ1-2; d_gene: NA; abundance: NA; v_gene: TRBV7-6; CDR3aa: CASSLNLGSDGYTF; CDR3nt: TGTGCCAGCAGCCTAAACCTAGGATCAGATGGCTACACCTTC
j_gene: TRBJ2-7; d_gene: TRBD1; abundance: NA; v_gene: TRBV9; CDR3aa: CASNPTGVGYEQYF; CDR3nt: TGTGCCAGCAACCCAACAGGGGTTGGCTACGAGCAGTACTTC
j_gene: TRBJ1-2; d_gene: NA; abundance: NA; v_gene: TRBV6-6; CDR3aa: CASSESSNYGYTF; CDR3nt: TGTGCCAGCAGTGAGAGTTCTAACTATGGCTACACCTTC
j_gene: TRBJ2-7; d_gene: TRBD2; abundance: NA; v_gene: TRBV19; CDR3aa: CASSSGTSGIMVYEQYF; CDR3nt: TGTGCCAGTAGTTCAGGGACTAGCGGGATAATGGTCTACGAGCAGTACTTC
j_gene: TRBJ2-1; d_gene: TRBD2; abundance: NA; v_gene: TRBV4-2; CDR3aa: CASSPGLAGGPEQFF; CDR3nt: TGTGCCAGCAGCCCCGGACTAGCGGGAGGGCCTGAGCAGTTCTTC
j_gene: TRBJ2-3; d_gene: TRBD1; abundance: NA; v_gene: TRBV27; CDR3aa: CASSSRGTGSGTDTQYF; CDR3nt: TGTGCCAGCAGTTCCCGGGGGACAGGGTCCGGCACAGATACGCAGTATTTT
j_gene: TRBJ1-1; d_gene: TRBD1; abundance: NA; v_gene: TRBV7-9; CDR3aa: CASSLFDRGNTEAFF; CDR3nt: TGTGCCAGCAGCTTATTTGACAGGGGGAACACTGAAGCTTTCTTT
j_gene: TRBJ1-2; d_gene: NA; abundance: NA; v_gene: TRBV18; CDR3aa: CASSLAGKKSYGYTF; CDR3nt: TGTGCCAGCTCACTCGCCGGGAAAAAGTCCTATGGCTACACCTTC
j_gene: TRBJ2-7; d_gene: TRBD1; abundance: NA; v_gene: TRBV7-8; CDR3aa: CASSLTGNSNYEQYF; CDR3nt: TGTGCCAGCAGCTTGACAGGGAACTCCAACTACGAGCAGTACTTC
j_gene: TRBJ1-1; d_gene: TRBD1; abundance: NA; v_gene: TRBV7-9; CDR3aa: CASSQRQGGNTEAFF; CDR3nt: TGTGCCAGCAGCCAGAGACAGGGAGGGAACACTGAAGCTTTCTTT
j_gene: TRBJ1-2; d_gene: TRBD1; abundance: NA; v_gene: TRBV6-1; CDR3aa: CASARGFYGYTF; CDR3nt: TGTGCCAGCGCCAGGGGGTTCTATGGCTACACCTTC
j_gene: TRBJ1-4; d_gene: NA; abundance: NA; v_gene: TRBV20-1; CDR3aa: CSASRRTAVNEKLFF; CDR3nt: TGCAGTGCTAGTCGTCGGACAGCTGTTAATGAAAAACTGTTTTTT
j_gene: TRBJ2-5; d_gene: NA; abundance: NA; v_gene: TRBV24-1; CDR3aa: CATSTSPGETQYF; CDR3nt: TGTGCCACCAGTACAAGTCCTGGGGAGACCCAGTACTTC
j_gene: TRBJ2-7; d_gene: TRBD1; abundance: NA; v_gene: TRBV5-1; CDR3aa: CASSPRGLGEQYF; CDR3nt: TGCGCCAGCAGCCCCAGGGGGCTCGGGGAGCAGTACTTC
j_gene: TRBJ1-1; d_gene: NA; abundance: NA; v_gene: TRBV7-9; CDR3aa: CASSLEGSGHNTEAFF; CDR3nt: TGTGCCAGCAGCTTAGAAGGTTCGGGGCACAACACTGAAGCTTTCTTT
j_gene: TRBJ2-3; d_gene: NA; abundance: NA; v_gene: TRBV2; CDR3aa: CATGMGASGKDTQYF; CDR3nt: TGTGCCACCGGCATGGGGGCTAGCGGAAAAGATACGCAGTATTTT
j_gene: TRBJ1-5; d_gene: NA; abundance: NA; v_gene: TRBV9; CDR3aa: CASSSGPLNQPQHF; CDR3nt: TGTGCCAGCAGCTCCGGGCCACTCAATCAGCCCCAGCATTTT
j_gene: TRBJ1-5; d_gene: NA; abundance: few; v_gene: TRBV19; CDR3aa: CASSIGSGMGQPQHF; CDR3nt: TGTGCCAGTAGTATTGGGTCAGGGATGGGTCAGCCCCAGCATTTT
j_gene: TRBJ2-6; d_gene: TRBD1; abundance: NA; v_gene: TRBV27; CDR3aa: CASSFTGAGANVLTF; CDR3nt: TGTGCCAGCAGTTTCACAGGGGCTGGGGCCAACGTCCTGACTTTC
j_gene: TRBJ2-7; d_gene: TRBD1; abundance: once; v_gene: TRBV6-5; CDR3aa: CASSLTGNEQYF; CDR3nt: TGTGCCAGCAGTTTGACAGGGAACGAGCAGTACTTC
j_gene: TRBJ1-4; d_gene: NA; abundance: NA; v_gene: TRBV21-1; CDR3aa: CASSNRGGNEKLFF; CDR3nt: TGTGCCAGCAGTAACAGAGGCGGTAATGAAAAACTGTTTTTT
j_gene: TRBJ2-2; d_gene: NA; abundance: NA; v_gene: TRBV5-1; CDR3aa: CASSPWDFPDGELFF; CDR3nt: TGCGCCAGCAGCCCTTGGGACTTCCCGGACGGGGAGCTGTTTTTT
j_gene: TRBJ1-2; d_gene: TRBD1; abundance: NA; v_gene: TRBV6-5; CDR3aa: CASTREGAAGYTF; CDR3nt: TGTGCCAGCACCCGGGAGGGGGCAGCTGGCTACACCTTC
j_gene: TRBJ1-2; d_gene: NA; abundance: NA; v_gene: TRBV30; CDR3aa: CAWSVGSGPYGYTF; CDR3nt: TGTGCCTGGAGTGTTGGCAGTGGGCCCTATGGCTACACCTTC